Following are 20 T cell receptor beta chains from one sample sequenced in a study of T cells in Graves' hyperthyroidism and ophthalmopathy (dated by TCRdb to about 2019). Library construction relied on multiplex PCR. The sample was run on an Illumina HiSeq 2000. TCR beta CDR3 regions were amplified from RNA transcripts. A first-round RT-PCR of the TCR CDR3 used the HTBI primer set with the Qiagen OneStep RT-PCR kit. In-frame beta chains were kept once TCRdb had trimmed the public reads at Q25 with fastp and called clones with MiXCR. When rows share a CDR3 protein, they turn into one entry using the most common DNA and genes. The sample includes about 210,000 distinct CDR3 sequences, with more than 15% observed a single time. Around 52% of the sample goes to the ten largest clones. The specimen was blood. Receptors originate from a man aged 45-65 years with Graves' hyperthyroidism.

The chain employs TRBV20-1 and TRBJ1-5, with D tentatively TRBD1 (5 bases). Deletions cut 6 bases from V and 1 base from J, with 7 bases between. CDR3 size: 12 residues. Germline V gene lookup returns CDR1 DFQATT and CDR2 SNEGSKA (reference sequence). The CDR3 here is CSAGDSNQPQHF. For the CDR3, the DNA is TGCAGTGCCGGGGACAGCAATCAGCCCCAGCATTTT.

The chain couples TRBV19 to TRBJ2-1; D may match TRBD1 or TRBD2 (7 bases each). The CDR3 runs 15 residues. V gave up 7 bases and J gave up 0 bases, with 13 bases separating them. Germline V gives CDR1 LNHDA, CDR2 SQIVND (reference sequence). CDR3 sequence (DNA): TGTGCCAGTAAAGCGGGACAGTTCTCCTACAATGAGCAGTTCTTC. It codes for CASKAGQFSYNEQFF.

There are many counts of this clonotype. The chain is built from TRBV30 and TRBJ1-5, with D tentatively TRBD1 (6 bases). This CDR3 has 13 residues. V was cut by 5 bases and J by 0 bases, with 8 bases left in between. The germline V gene encodes CDR1 GTSNPN and CDR2 SVGIG (reference sequence). CDR3 region: CAWGGFSNQPQHF. In nucleotides, the CDR3 is TGTGCCTGGGGGGGCTTTAGCAATCAGCCCCAGCATTTT.

This clonotype was recorded many times. The V and J genes are TRBV7-9 and TRBJ2-3; D might be TRBD2 (6 bases). Germline V CDR1 and CDR2: SEHNR, FQNEAQ (reference sequence). The CDR3 loop spans 14 amino acids. Trimming removed 5 bases from V and 0 bases from J, with 9 bases in between. CDR3 nucleotide sequence: TGTGCCAGCAGCCAGACTAGAAGCACAGATACGCAGTATTTT. Protein: CASSQTRSTDTQYF.

The CDR3 loop reads CATLVSRDRVSEAFF. DNA for the CDR3: TGTGCCACCTTGGTGTCCCGGGACAGGGTGAGCGAAGCTTTCTTT. V gene TRBV10-3 combines with J gene TRBJ1-1, with 9 bases lining up with TRBD1. The CDR3 consists of 15 residues. Germline V gives CDR1 ENHRY, CDR2 SYGVKD. V trimming: 10 bases; J trimming: 8 bases; junction bases outside the gene matches: 17.

This clonotype was recorded a few times. This chain uses TRBV27 with TRBJ1-5; the D is unclear. CDR1 is MNHEY, CDR2 SMNVEV, per germline (reference sequence). V lost 5 bases and J 0 bases, leaving 14 bases between the germline ends. There are 16 residues in the CDR3. The CDR3 DNA reads as TGTGCCAGCAGTCACGCCCCGGGCTATAGCAATCAGCCCCAGCATTTT. Encoded protein: CASSHAPGYSNQPQHF.

This clonotype was recorded at least ten times. The chain recombines TRBV11-2 with TRBJ2-1; 8 nucleotides align to TRBD1. The CDR3 sequence is 14 residues long. Germline loops: CDR1 SGHAT, CDR2 FQNNGV. The V and J ends lost 10 bases and 3 bases, in that order; junction bases with no gene match: 8. CDR3 nucleotides: TGTGCCACTTCGACCGGGACAGGCTACAATGAGCAGTTCTTC. This sequence encodes CATSTGTGYNEQFF.

This clonotype was picked up a small number of times. This sequence joins TRBV5-8 and TRBJ2-5; no reliable D call. Germline CDR1 is SGHTS and CDR2 is YDEGEE. V gave up 2 bases and J gave up 4 bases, with 12 bases separating them. The CDR3 is 14 residues long. The CDR3: CASSFRQVGETQYF. CDR3 nucleotides: TGTGCCAGCAGCTTTCGGCAGGTCGGAGAGACCCAGTACTTC.

V and J are TRBV24-1 and TRBJ2-7, with TRBD1 matching 8 bases. Germline CDR1 reads KGHDR; CDR2 reads SFDVKD. The J segment lost 5 bases and the V segment lost 4 bases, leaving 6 bases of the junction unmatched. The CDR3 is 14 amino acids. DNA for the CDR3: TGTGCCACCAGTGACGACAGGGGTACAGACGAGCAGTACTTC. Residues: CATSDDRGTDEQYF.

Here the CDR3 DNA reads TGTGCCAGCAGCCAACTCCCGGGACAGGGAAGCGAGCAGTACTTC. This gives the protein CASSQLPGQGSEQYF. The rearrangement uses TRBV3-1 and TRBJ2-7; 9 positions match TRBD1. Germline CDR1 is LGHDT and CDR2 is YNNKEL (reference sequence). V trimming: 2 bases; J trimming: 6 bases; junction bases outside the gene matches: 8. CDR3 length: 15 amino acids.

V is TRBV11-3 and J is TRBJ2-1; D ambiguous. The ends were cut back, 1 base at V and 2 bases at J, with 3 bases in the middle. The CDR3 is 13 residues long. Germline-derived CDR1 and CDR2 are SGHNT and YENEEA. The CDR3 nucleotides are TGTGCCAGCAGCTTAGCGGCCTACAATGAGCAGTTCTTC. Protein: CASSLAAYNEQFF. The full variable domain, rest sourced from reference TRBV11-3 and TRBJ2-1, is EAGVVQSPRYKIIEKKQPVAFWCNPISGHNTLYWYLQNLGQGPELLIRYENEEAVDDSQLPKDRFSAERLKGVDSTLKIQPAELGDSAVYLCASSLAAYNEQFFGPGTRLTVL.

This clonotype was counted ten times or more. The genes are TRBV28 and TRBJ2-5; TRBD1 might be the D (6 bases). The CDR3 has 13 residues. Germline V gene data show CDR1 as MDHEN and CDR2 as SYDVKM. V lost 3 bases to trimming and J lost 6 bases, with 11 bases between them. The CDR3 is CASSFRGGKTQYF. The CDR3 region has the DNA TGTGCCAGCAGTTTCAGGGGCGGCAAGACCCAGTACTTC.

The chain carries TRBV28 and TRBJ1-2, with 8 positions matching TRBD1. This CDR3 has 14 residues. Germline V gives CDR1 MDHEN, CDR2 SYDVKM. Losses at the gene ends were 2 bases for V and 4 bases for J; bases not matched to a gene: 3. CDR3 sequence reads: CASSLATGGYGYTF. The DNA of the CDR3 is TGTGCCAGCAGTTTAGCTACAGGGGGCTATGGCTACACCTTC.

This clonotype was picked up many times. The rearrangement joins TRBV6-5 to TRBJ2-1; tentatively, D is TRBD1 or TRBD2 (6 bases each). Deletions cut 2 bases from V and 1 base from J, with 15 bases between. The CDR3 is 17 residues long. The germline V gene encodes CDR1 MNHEY and CDR2 SVGAGI. CDR3 sequence (DNA): TGTGCCAGCAGTTACACATCGGGGGCCGATTCCTACAATGAGCAGTTCTTC. The encoded protein is CASSYTSGADSYNEQFF.

This clonotype was seen many times. The chain combines TRBV5-1 with TRBJ1-1, with 9 bases aligning to TRBD1. The germline V gene encodes CDR1 SGHRS and CDR2 YFSETQ. This CDR3 has 14 residues. V lost 7 bases to trimming and J lost 1 base; unmatched junction nucleotides: 5. The CDR3 nucleotides are TGCGCCAGCCGGACAGGGGCCGGGAACACTGAAGCTTTCTTT. Translation gives CASRTGAGNTEAFF.

This clonotype was seen only a few times. The gene calls are TRBV19 and TRBJ2-1, with 8 bases identical to TRBD2. Germline CDR1 is LNHDA and CDR2 is SQIVND (reference sequence). Losses at the gene ends were 3 bases for V and 10 bases for J; bases not matched to a gene: 8. The CDR3 consists of 14 residues. CDR3 sequence (DNA): TGTGCCAGTAGTATCTTCGGGAGGGTCGGGGAGCAGTTCTTC. Amino acid sequence: CASSIFGRVGEQFF. The full variable domain, in which reference TRBV19 and TRBJ2-1 provide the parts outside the CDR3, is DGGITQSPKYLFRKEGQNVTLSCEQNLNHDAMYWYRQDPGQGLRLIYYSQIVNDFQKGDIAEGYSVSREKKESFPLTVTSAQKNPTAFYLCASSIFGRVGEQFFGPGTRLTVL.

The V gene is TRBV29-1, the J gene TRBJ1-1, with a tentative D call TRBD1 (6 bases). This CDR3 contains 13 residues. Germline CDR1 and CDR2: SQVTM and ANQGSEA. This CDR3 is CSGGVTGFGEAFF. In DNA, the CDR3 is TGCAGTGGGGGGGTTACAGGGTTTGGTGAAGCTTTCTTT. The variable domain in full, completed from reference TRBV29-1 and TRBJ1-1, reads SAVISQKPSRDICQRGTSLTIQCQVDSQVTMMFWYRQQPGQSLTLIATANQGSEATYESGFVIDKFPISRPNLTFSTLTVSNMSPEDSSIYLCSGGVTGFGEAFFGQGTRLTVV.

This clonotype was detected many times. The chain recombines TRBV30 with TRBJ2-7; 9 nucleotides agree with TRBD2. Per the germline V gene, CDR1 is GTSNPN and CDR2 is SVGIG (reference sequence). This CDR3 contains 13 residues. Losses at the gene ends were 2 bases for V and 7 bases for J; bases not matched to a gene: 6. The CDR3 is CAWSRASGTEQYF. CDR3 nucleotide sequence: TGTGCCTGGAGTAGGGCTAGCGGGACGGAGCAGTACTTC.

The sample holds a few counts of this clonotype. The V and J genes are TRBV28 and TRBJ2-1; D possibly corresponds to TRBD1 (5 bases). The germline V gene has CDR1 MDHEN and CDR2 SYDVKM. Trimming cost V 3 bases and J 5 bases, with 17 bases left between them. The CDR3 sequence is 16 residues long. This chain's CDR3 is CASSFGWQGLNNEQFF. CDR3 nucleotide sequence: TGTGCCAGCAGTTTTGGTTGGCAGGGATTAAACAATGAGCAGTTCTTC. The complete variable domain, with remaining parts taken from reference TRBV28 and TRBJ2-1, reads DVKVTQSSRYLVKRTGEKVFLECVQDMDHENMFWYRQDPGLGLRLIYFSYDVKMKEKGDIPEGYSVSREKKERFSLILESASTNQTSMYLCASSFGWQGLNNEQFFGPGTRLTVL.

This clonotype has ten or more counts. The CDR3 is CASSQDHIRDTEAFF. Here the CDR3 DNA reads TGTGCCAGCAGCCAAGACCATATCAGGGACACTGAAGCTTTCTTT. The chain recombines TRBV14 with TRBJ1-1; maybe TRBD1 (5 bases). This CDR3 contains 15 residues. The germline gives CDR1 SGHDN, CDR2 FVKESK. The ends were cut back, 0 bases at V and 3 bases at J, with 11 bases in the middle.